This T cell receptor beta chain was identified during a study of shared clonotypes between healthy human individuals. Looking at the study overall: Samples came from a couple of female and a few male donors aged 18 to 49.

The deep-level immunoSEQ assay was used. TCRdb's copy holds only in-frame clones and misses some; the assay was immunoSEQ multiplex PCR. This table holds more than 2 million clones, almost 96% found once. The source is a man aged 18 to 30 in good health. Sequenced material: naive CD4+ T cells sorted from blood. Regarding subset: CD45RA+ positively selected.

CDR3 in DNA: TGTGCCAGCAGTGAACTCCTGAGGACTAGCGGGAAAGGAGAGACCCAGTACTTC. As protein: CASSELLRTSGKGETQYF. This rearrangement joins TRBV6-1 to TRBJ2-5, with 12 bases aligning to TRBD2. V lost 2 bases, J lost 4 bases, and 11 bases stayed unmatched. The V gene's germline CDR1 is MNHNS and CDR2 SASEGT. The CDR3 contains 18 residues.